These T cell receptor beta chains were read from a single sample in a study of T cell changes during pregnancy in multiple sclerosis. The table came from immunoSEQ multiplex PCR; TCRdb's copy has only in-frame clones and leaves some out. Counted here are fewer than 75,000 clones, approximately 90% occurring once; the ten biggest clones make up 3% to 4%. This specimen consisted of peripheral blood, obtained after pregnancy. Source of these receptors: a female donor in good health, enrolled as a control in a pregnancy study. Each CDR3 is given without its conserved first and last residue. Fields, in order: V gene, J gene, D gene, clone size, CDR3 protein. A D gene is named only where the DNA matches it firmly. The size of a clone is reported for some rows only, either as once, few or many, or as a class for expanded clones.

>TRBV4-3|TRBJ2-3|-|once
ASSQDDPPFSSTQY
>TRBV11-2|TRBJ2-7|-|-
ASSSGGLSYEQY
>TRBV5-1|TRBJ2-7|-|once
ASSLNPLAGYEQY
>TRBV29-1|TRBJ2-3|TRBD2|-
SVEDPLAGVADTQY
>TRBV9|TRBJ1-5|TRBD1|-
ASSVAGGQPQH
>TRBV7-9|TRBJ2-1|TRBD2|-
ASSPQTSGVSVKF
>TRBV25-1|TRBJ2-3|TRBD2|-
ASSASAVAGGNTDTQY
>TRBV4-3|TRBJ2-5|-|-
ASSQDPGARETQY
>TRBV30|TRBJ2-1|TRBD1|-
AWDPDRDDEQF
>TRBV2|TRBJ2-5|TRBD2|-
ASEAGGGETQY
>TRBV6-5|TRBJ1-4|TRBD1|once
ASSRTGLNEKLF
>TRBV29-1|TRBJ2-3|TRBD2|-
SVEFGLAAITDTQY
>TRBV11-3|TRBJ2-1|TRBD1|-
ASSLTGTVYEQF
>TRBV6-1|TRBJ2-1|TRBD2|-
ASSAGATSGGYNEQF
>TRBV5-4|TRBJ1-2|TRBD1|-
ASKLLQGGYT
>TRBV18|TRBJ2-7|-|-
ASSPQGGFYEQY
>TRBV7-3|TRBJ1-3|-|few
ASSRTNSGNTIY
>TRBV5-4|TRBJ1-1|-|-
ASSLRGAGGSEAF
>TRBV5-1|TRBJ1-2|-|few
ASSLGDTQRHGYT
>TRBV4-3|TRBJ2-5|-|-
ASSLAGAQETQY
>TRBV5-1|TRBJ2-2|TRBD1|few
ASSLNGQGPTGELF
>TRBV9|TRBJ2-1|-|-
ASSVWGDYNEQF
>TRBV28|TRBJ2-1|-|-
ASSLQGYYNEQF
>TRBV7-2|TRBJ2-2|-|-
ASSLWGGGSLGELF
>TRBV2|TRBJ2-3|TRBD2|-
ASSLAGTQY
>TRBV5-6|TRBJ2-5|TRBD2|once
ASSLSGTSGQETQY
>TRBV5-6|TRBJ2-7|-|-
ASSGGSFVYEQY
>TRBV4-3|TRBJ1-2|TRBD1|-
ASSQPGQGSGSYT
>TRBV18|TRBJ2-5|-|-
ASSPRGGQETQY
>TRBV28|TRBJ1-5|TRBD1|-
ASSPDRDAQPQH
>TRBV9|TRBJ1-2|TRBD1|-
ASSVVGQGDGYT
>TRBV9|TRBJ2-3|TRBD1|-
ASSVAIGGTGGTDTQY
>TRBV6-5|TRBJ2-7|-|-
ASSFLYEQY
>TRBV9|TRBJ1-1|-|-
ASSVEGAGPRAF
>TRBV5-1|TRBJ2-1|TRBD1|-
ASSLAVRWDRVYNEQF
>TRBV28|TRBJ1-1|-|-
ASSTPRGNTEAF
>TRBV15|TRBJ2-7|TRBD1|-
ATSRDGTGDSSSYEQY
>TRBV10-3|TRBJ2-5|TRBD1|-
ASTTGGDETQY
>TRBV29-1|TRBJ1-2|TRBD1|few
SVLWTGQATANYGYT
>TRBV6-1|TRBJ1-2|TRBD1|-
ASIDRGFGYGYT
>TRBV6-1|TRBJ1-2|-|once
ASIRLDGYT
>TRBV27|TRBJ1-2|-|-
ASSLGGIPYGYT
>TRBV5-1|TRBJ2-2|-|-
ASSLIGLSTGELF
>TRBV6-5|TRBJ1-1|-|-
ASSYSPQGLTEAF
>TRBV18|TRBJ2-4|-|-
ASSPRERPGAKNIQY
>TRBV4-3|TRBJ1-4|TRBD1|-
ASSQGQGANEKLF
>TRBV27|TRBJ2-2|-|-
ASSFRDLGELF
>TRBV5-5|TRBJ2-7|TRBD2|-
ASSLGLAGLYEQY
>TRBV30|TRBJ1-5|-|-
AWSVLGGRQPQH
>TRBV28|TRBJ2-5|TRBD1|-
ASSLIKQGWATQY
>TRBV9|TRBJ2-2|-|-
ASSVDSLVTGELF
>TRBV4-2|TRBJ2-2|-|-
ASSQEMGPGELF
>TRBV5-1|TRBJ1-1|TRBD1|-
ASSRGQTDTEAF
>TRBV6-1|TRBJ2-7|TRBD2|few
ASSERWEGKQY